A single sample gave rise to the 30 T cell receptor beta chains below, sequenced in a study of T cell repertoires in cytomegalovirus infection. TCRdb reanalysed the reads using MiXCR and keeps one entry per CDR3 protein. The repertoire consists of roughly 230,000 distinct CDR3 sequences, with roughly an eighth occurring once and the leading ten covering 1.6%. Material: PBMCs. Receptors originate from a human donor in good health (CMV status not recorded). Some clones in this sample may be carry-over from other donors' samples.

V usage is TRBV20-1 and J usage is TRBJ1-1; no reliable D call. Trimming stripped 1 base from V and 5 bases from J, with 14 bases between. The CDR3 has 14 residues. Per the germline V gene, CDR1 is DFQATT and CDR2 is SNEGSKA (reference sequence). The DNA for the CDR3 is TGCAGTGCTAGAGGAGCGGTTCCGGGGACTGAAGCTTTCTTT. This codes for CSARGAVPGTEAFF.

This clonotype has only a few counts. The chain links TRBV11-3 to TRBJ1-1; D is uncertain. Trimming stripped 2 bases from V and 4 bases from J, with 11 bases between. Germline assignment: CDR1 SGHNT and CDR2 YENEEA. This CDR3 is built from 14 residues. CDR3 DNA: TGTGCCAGCAGCTTATGGGAGGATCCCACTGAAGCTTTCTTT. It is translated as CASSLWEDPTEAFF.

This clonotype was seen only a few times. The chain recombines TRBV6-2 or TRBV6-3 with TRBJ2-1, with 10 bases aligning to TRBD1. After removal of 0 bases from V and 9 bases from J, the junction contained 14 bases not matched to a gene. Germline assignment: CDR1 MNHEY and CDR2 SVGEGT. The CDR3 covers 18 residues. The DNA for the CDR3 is TGTGCCAGCAGTTACTCGGGATCACCCGGGACAGGGGACGGTGAGCAGTTCTTC. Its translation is CASSYSGSPGTGDGEQFF.

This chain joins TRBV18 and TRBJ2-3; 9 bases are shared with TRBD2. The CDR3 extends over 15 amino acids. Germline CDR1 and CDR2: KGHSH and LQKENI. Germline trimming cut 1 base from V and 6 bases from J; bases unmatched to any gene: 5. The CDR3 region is CASSPRLAGHDTQYF. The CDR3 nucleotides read TGTGCCAGCTCACCACGGCTAGCGGGACACGATACGCAGTATTTT. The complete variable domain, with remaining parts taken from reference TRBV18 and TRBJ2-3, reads NAGVMQNPRHLVRRRGQEARLRCSPMKGHSHVYWYRQLPEEGLKFMVYLQKENIIDESGMPKERFSAEFPKEGPSILRIQQVVRGDSAAYFCASSPRLAGHDTQYFGPGTRLTVL.

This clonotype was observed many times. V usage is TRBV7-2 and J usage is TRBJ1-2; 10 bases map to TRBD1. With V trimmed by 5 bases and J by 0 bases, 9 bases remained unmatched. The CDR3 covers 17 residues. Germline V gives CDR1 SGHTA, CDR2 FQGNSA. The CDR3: CASSPGQGVGANYGYTF. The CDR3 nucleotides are TGTGCCAGCAGCCCCGGACAGGGGGTGGGGGCTAACTATGGCTACACCTTC.

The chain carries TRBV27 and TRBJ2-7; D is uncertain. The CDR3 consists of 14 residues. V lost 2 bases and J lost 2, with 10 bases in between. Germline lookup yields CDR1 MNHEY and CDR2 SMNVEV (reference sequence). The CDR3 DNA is TGTGCCAGCAGTTTACGTCGAAGGGCCTACGAGCAGTACTTC. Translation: CASSLRRRAYEQYF.

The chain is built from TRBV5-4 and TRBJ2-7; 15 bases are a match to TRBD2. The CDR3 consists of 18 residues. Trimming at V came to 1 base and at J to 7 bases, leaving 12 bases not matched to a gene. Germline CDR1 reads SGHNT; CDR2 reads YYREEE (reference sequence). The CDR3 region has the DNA TGTGCCAGCAGCTTGAGCGGACTAGCGGGAGGGAACTGGGAGGAGCAGTACTTC. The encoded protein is CASSLSGLAGGNWEEQYF.

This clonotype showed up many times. DNA for the CDR3: TGCGCCAGCAGCCAAGATCTAGCGGGAGTCGGCAATGAGCAGTTCTTC. As protein: CASSQDLAGVGNEQFF. The rearrangement joins TRBV4-3 to TRBJ2-1, with TRBD2 matching over 10 bases. CDR1 and CDR2 (germline): LGHNA, YSLEER. Losses at the gene ends were 0 bases for V and 6 bases for J; bases not matched to a gene: 5. This CDR3 contains 16 residues.

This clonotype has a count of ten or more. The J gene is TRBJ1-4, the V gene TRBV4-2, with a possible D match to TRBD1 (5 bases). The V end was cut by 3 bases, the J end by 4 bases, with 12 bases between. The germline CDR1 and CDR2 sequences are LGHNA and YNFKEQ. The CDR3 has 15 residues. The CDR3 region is CASSHLREGNEKLFF. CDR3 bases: TGTGCCAGCAGCCACCTCAGGGAGGGTAATGAAAAACTGTTTTTT.

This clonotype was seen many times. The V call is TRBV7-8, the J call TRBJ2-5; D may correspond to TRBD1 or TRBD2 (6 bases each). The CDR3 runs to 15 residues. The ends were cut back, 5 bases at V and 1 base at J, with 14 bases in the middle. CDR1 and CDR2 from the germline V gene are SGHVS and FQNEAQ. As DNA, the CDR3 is TGTGCCAGCAGCCTCCGAAGGGGGGTCCAAGAGACCCAGTACTTC. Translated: CASSLRRGVQETQYF. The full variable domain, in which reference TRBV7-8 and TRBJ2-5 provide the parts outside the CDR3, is GAGVSQSPRYKVAKRGQDVALRCDPISGHVSLFWYQQALGQGPEFLTYFQNEAQLDKSGLPSDRFFAERPEGSVSTLKIQRTQQEDSAVYLCASSLRRGVQETQYFGPGTRLLVL.

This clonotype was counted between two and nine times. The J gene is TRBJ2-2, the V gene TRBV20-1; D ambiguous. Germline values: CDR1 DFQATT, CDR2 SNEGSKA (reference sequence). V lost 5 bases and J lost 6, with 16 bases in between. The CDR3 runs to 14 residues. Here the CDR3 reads CSAGKEGIAGELFF. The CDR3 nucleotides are TGCAGTGCTGGGAAGGAAGGGATTGCCGGGGAGCTGTTTTTT.

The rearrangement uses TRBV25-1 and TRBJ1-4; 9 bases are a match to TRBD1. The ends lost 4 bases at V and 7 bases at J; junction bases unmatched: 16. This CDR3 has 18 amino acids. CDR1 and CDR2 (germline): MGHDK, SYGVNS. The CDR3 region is CASSAAGTGLLESEKLFF. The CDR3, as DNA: TGTGCCAGCAGTGCCGCCGGGACAGGGTTACTCGAGAGTGAAAAACTGTTTTTT. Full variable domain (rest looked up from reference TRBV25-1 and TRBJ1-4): EADIYQTPRYLVIGTGKKITLECSQTMGHDKMYWYQQDPGMELHLIHYSYGVNSTEKGDLSSESTVSRIRTEHFPLTLESARPSHTSQYLCASSAAGTGLLESEKLFFGSGTQLSVL.

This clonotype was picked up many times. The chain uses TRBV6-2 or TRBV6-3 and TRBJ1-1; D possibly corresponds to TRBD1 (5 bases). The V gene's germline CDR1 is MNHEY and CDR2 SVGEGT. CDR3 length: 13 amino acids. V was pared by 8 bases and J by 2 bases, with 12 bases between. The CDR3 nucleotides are TGTGCCAGCCTACGGGACGGAAACACTGAAGCTTTCTTT. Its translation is CASLRDGNTEAFF.

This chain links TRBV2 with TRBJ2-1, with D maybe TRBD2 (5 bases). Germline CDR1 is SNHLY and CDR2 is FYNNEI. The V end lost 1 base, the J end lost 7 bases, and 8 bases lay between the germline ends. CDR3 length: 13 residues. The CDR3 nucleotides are TGTGCCAGCAGTGAAGTAGCGAGGAATGAGCAGTTCTTC. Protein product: CASSEVARNEQFF.

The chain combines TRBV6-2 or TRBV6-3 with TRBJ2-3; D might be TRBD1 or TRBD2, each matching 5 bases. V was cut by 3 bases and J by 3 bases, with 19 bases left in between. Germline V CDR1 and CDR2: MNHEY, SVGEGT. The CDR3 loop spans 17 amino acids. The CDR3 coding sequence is TGTGCCAGCAGTTATAACCCTCCGGGGCAAGTAACAGATACGCAGTATTTT. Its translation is CASSYNPPGQVTDTQYF.

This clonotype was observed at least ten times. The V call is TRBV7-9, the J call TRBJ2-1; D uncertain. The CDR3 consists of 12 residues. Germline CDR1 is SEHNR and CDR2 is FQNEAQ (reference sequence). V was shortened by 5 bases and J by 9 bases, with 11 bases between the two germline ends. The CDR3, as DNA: TGTGCCAGCAGCGCAGGAGTGATTGAGCAGTTCTTC. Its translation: CASSAGVIEQFF.

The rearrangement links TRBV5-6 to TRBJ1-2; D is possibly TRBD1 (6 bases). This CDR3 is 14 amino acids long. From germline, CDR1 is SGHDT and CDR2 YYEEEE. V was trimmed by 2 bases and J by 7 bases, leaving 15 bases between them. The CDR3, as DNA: TGTGCCAGCAGCTTAACAGGGCAGGGCAGTGGCTACACCTTC. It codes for CASSLTGQGSGYTF.

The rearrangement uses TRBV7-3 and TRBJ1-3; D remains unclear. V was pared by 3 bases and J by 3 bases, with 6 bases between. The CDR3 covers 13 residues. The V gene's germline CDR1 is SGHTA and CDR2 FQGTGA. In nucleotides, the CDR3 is TGTGCCAGCAGCTTCGAGAGTGGAAACACCATATATTTT. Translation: CASSFESGNTIYF.

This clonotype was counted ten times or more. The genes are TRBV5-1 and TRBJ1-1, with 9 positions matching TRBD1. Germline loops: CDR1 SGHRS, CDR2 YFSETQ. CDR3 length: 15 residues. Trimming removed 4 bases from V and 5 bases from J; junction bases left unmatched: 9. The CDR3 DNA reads TGCGCCAGCAGCCTAGAGACAGGGGGAAGGACTGAAGCTTTCTTT. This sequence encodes CASSLETGGRTEAFF.

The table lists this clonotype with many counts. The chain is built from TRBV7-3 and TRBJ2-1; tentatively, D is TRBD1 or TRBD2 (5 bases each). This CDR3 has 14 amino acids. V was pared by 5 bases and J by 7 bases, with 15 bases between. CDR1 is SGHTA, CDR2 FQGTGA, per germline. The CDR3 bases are TGTGCCAGCAGCCCATCTGGGGGTGCAAATGAGCAGTTCTTC. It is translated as CASSPSGGANEQFF.

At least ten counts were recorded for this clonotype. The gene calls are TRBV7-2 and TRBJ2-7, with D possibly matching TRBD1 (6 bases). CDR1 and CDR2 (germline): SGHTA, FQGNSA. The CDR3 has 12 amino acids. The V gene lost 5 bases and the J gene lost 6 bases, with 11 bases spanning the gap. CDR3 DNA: TGTGCCAGCAGCATCAGGGGTCCCGAGCAGTACTTC. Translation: CASSIRGPEQYF. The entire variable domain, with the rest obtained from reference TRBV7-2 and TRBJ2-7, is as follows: GAGVSQSPSNKVTEKGKDVELRCDPISGHTALYWYRQSLGQGLEFLIYFQGNSAPDKSGLPSDRFSAERTGGSVSTLTIQRTQQEDSAVYLCASSIRGPEQYFGPGTRLTVT.

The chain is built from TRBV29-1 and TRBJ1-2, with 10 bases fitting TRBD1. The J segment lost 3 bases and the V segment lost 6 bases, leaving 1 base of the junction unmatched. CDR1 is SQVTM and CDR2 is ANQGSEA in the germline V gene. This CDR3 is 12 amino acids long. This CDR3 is CSVGTGDYGYTF. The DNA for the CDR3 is TGCAGCGTAGGGACAGGGGACTATGGCTACACCTTC.

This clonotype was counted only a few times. The CDR3 region has the DNA TGTGCCAGTAGTATAGGTGGGGCGTCTATGAACACTGAAGCTTTCTTT. This gives the protein CASSIGGASMNTEAFF. The chain links TRBV19 to TRBJ1-1, with D maybe TRBD1 (5 bases). V lost 1 base and J lost 0, with 12 bases in between. Germline V CDR1 and CDR2: LNHDA, SQIVND (reference sequence). The CDR3 sequence is 16 residues long.

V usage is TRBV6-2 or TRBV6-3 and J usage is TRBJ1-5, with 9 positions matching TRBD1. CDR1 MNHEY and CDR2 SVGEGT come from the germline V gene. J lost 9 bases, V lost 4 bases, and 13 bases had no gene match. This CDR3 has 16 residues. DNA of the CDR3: TGTGCCAGCAGTTCACCCTCGGGACAGGGTCTTAGGCCCCAGCATTTT. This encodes CASSSPSGQGLRPQHF.

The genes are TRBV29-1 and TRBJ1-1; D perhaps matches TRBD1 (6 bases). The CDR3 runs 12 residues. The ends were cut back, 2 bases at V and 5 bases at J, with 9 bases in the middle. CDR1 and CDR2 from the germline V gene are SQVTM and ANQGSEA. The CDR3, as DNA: TGCAGCGTTGAAAGGGGGGGTACTGAAGCTTTCTTT. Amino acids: CSVERGGTEAFF.

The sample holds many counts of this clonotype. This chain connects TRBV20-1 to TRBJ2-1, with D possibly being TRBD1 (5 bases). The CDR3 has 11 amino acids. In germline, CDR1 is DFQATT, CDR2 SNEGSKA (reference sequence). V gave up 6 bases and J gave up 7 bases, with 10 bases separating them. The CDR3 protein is CSAEGVNEQFF. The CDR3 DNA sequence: TGCAGTGCGGAAGGGGTAAATGAGCAGTTCTTC.

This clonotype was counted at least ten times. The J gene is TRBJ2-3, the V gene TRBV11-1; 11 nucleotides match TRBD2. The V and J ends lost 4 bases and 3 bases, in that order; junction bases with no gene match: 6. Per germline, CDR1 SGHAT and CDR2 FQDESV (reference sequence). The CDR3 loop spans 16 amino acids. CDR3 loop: CASSYGTSGNTDTQYF. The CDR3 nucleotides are TGTGCCAGCAGCTACGGGACTAGCGGAAATACAGATACGCAGTATTTT.

Here the CDR3 DNA reads TGCAGTGCTAGAGAGGGTCTAGCGGGAGAGGTGAAAGAGACCCAGTACTTC. Protein product: CSAREGLAGEVKETQYF. The chain carries TRBV20-1 and TRBJ2-5; 10 bases line up with TRBD2. CDR1 and CDR2 (germline): DFQATT, SNEGSKA (reference sequence). The CDR3 has 17 amino acids. With V trimmed by 0 bases and J by 3 bases, 10 bases remained unmatched.

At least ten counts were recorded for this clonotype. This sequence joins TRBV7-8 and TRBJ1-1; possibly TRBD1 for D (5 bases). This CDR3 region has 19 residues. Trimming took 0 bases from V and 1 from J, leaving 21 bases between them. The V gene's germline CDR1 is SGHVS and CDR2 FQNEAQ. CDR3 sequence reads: CASSLAMGWGGVRNTEAFF. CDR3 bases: TGTGCCAGCAGCTTAGCGATGGGGTGGGGGGGAGTTCGGAACACTGAAGCTTTCTTT.

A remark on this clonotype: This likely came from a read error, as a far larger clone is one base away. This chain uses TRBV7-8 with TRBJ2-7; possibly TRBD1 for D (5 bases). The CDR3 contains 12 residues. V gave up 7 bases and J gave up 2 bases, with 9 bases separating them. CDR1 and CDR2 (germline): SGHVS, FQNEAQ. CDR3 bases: TGTGCCAGCAACCCAGGGACCTACGAGCAGTACTTC. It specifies CASNPGTYEQYF.